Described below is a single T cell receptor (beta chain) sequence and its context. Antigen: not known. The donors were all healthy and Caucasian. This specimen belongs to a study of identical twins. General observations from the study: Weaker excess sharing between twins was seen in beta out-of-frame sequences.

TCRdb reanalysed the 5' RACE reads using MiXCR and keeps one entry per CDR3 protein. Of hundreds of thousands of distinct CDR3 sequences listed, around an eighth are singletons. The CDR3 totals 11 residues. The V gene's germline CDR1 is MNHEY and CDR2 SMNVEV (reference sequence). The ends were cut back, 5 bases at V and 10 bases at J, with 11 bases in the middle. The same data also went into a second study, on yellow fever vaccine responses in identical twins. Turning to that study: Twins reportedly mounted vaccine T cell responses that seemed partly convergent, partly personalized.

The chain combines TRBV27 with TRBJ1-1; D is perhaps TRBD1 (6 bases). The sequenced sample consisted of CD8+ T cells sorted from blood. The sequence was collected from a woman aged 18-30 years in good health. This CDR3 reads CASSRGDTAFF. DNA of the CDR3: TGTGCCAGCAGTCGGGGGGACACAGCTTTCTTT.